The 10 T cell receptor beta chains given below trace back to one sample, sequenced in a study of T-cell memory formation after mild COVID-19. TCRdb re-called the 5' RACE reads with MiXCR, one entry per CDR3 protein. There are about 320,000 distinct CDR3 sequences in the sample; over 11% occur only once, and around 20% lies in the top ten. Material: PBMCs or a T cell subset sorted from them (not recorded which). The receptors stem from a man aged 18 to 35 who had mild COVID-19 (a few samples of this study predate the infection). Cell type and time point are not known.

As DNA, the CDR3 is TGTGCCAGCGGTGGTTCAGGGGTGGGGCAGCCCCAGCATTTT. It is translated as CASGGSGVGQPQHF. The V gene is TRBV7-2, the J gene TRBJ1-5; a weak D match, TRBD1 (6 bases). Germline-derived CDR1 and CDR2 are SGHTA and FQGNSA. The CDR3 spans 14 residues. Trimming shortened V by 8 bases and J by 7 bases, and 18 bases separated the two germline ends.

CDR3 nucleotides: TGTGCCAGCAGAAATACGGGCCTCTCCTCTGGCTACACCTTC. Its protein is CASRNTGLSSGYTF. The J gene is TRBJ1-2, the V gene TRBV7-9; D gene unclear. This CDR3 is built from 14 residues. Deletions cut 6 bases from V and 7 bases from J, with 18 bases between. The germline V gene encodes CDR1 SEHNR and CDR2 FQNEAQ (reference sequence).

V is TRBV9 and J is TRBJ1-4; no clear D. With 1 base removed from V and 8 bases from J, the gap between germline ends came to 24 bases. Germline loops: CDR1 SGDLS, CDR2 YYNGEE. The CDR3 extends over 18 amino acids. CDR3 coding DNA: TGTGCCAGCAGCGTAATAGGGTCCCGGTACCCAGCAGAGGAAAAACTGTTTTTT. Translation: CASSVIGSRYPAEEKLFF.

This clonotype was detected many times. J is TRBJ2-1 and V is TRBV18, with a tentative D call TRBD2 (6 bases). CDR3 length equals 14 residues. Germline V lookup: CDR1 KGHSH, CDR2 LQKENI. V was cut by 5 bases and J by 9 bases, with 17 bases left in between. CDR3 sequence (DNA): TGTGCCAGCTCAGTGGGACTCGCCGGAGGTGAGCAGTTCTTC. It specifies CASSVGLAGGEQFF.

The gene calls are TRBV14 and TRBJ1-1; 7 nucleotides match TRBD1. This CDR3 has 15 residues. With V trimmed by 0 bases and J by 1 base, 2 bases remained unmatched. Germline values: CDR1 SGHDN, CDR2 FVKESK. The CDR3 spells CASSQETGWNTEAFF. Here the CDR3 DNA reads TGTGCCAGCAGCCAAGAGACAGGGTGGAACACTGAAGCTTTCTTT.

This clonotype was detected only a few times. The V gene is TRBV29-1, the J gene TRBJ1-2; D perhaps matches TRBD1 (5 bases). The CDR3 extends over 12 amino acids. Germline loops: CDR1 SQVTM, CDR2 ANQGSEA. Trimming removed 1 base at V and 7 bases at J, with 10 bases between. The CDR3 sequence: CSVEVSGGGYTF. CDR3 sequence (DNA): TGCAGCGTTGAAGTCTCGGGGGGTGGCTACACCTTC.

This clonotype was observed a few times. The chain couples TRBV7-2 to TRBJ2-5; D is perhaps TRBD1 or TRBD2 (5 bases each). Germline CDR1 and CDR2: SGHTA and FQGNSA. The V gene lost 2 bases and the J gene lost 7 bases, with 11 bases spanning the gap. This CDR3 contains 13 residues. CDR3 loop: CASSLRGDGTQYF. In DNA, the CDR3 is TGTGCCAGCAGCTTAAGAGGGGACGGGACCCAGTACTTC. Variable domain in full (rest from reference TRBV7-2 and TRBJ2-5): GAGVSQSPSNKVTEKGKDVELRCDPISGHTALYWYRQSLGQGLEFLIYFQGNSAPDKSGLPSDRFSAERTGGSVSTLTIQRTQQEDSAVYLCASSLRGDGTQYFGPGTRLLVL.

This clonotype was detected only a few times. V is TRBV18 and J is TRBJ1-1; D is unclear. The V end was cut by 2 bases, the J end by 4 bases, with 5 bases between. Germline values: CDR1 KGHSH, CDR2 LQKENI. CDR3 length: 12 amino acids. CDR3 DNA sequence: TGTGCCAGCTCACCAGGCAGCACTGAAGCTTTCTTT. This sequence encodes CASSPGSTEAFF.

This clonotype was observed a few times. The rearrangement links TRBV9 to TRBJ2-7; 8 positions match TRBD2. There are 16 residues in the CDR3. The junction had 8 bases not matched to a gene; V was cut back by 0 bases and J by 3 bases. Germline CDR1 is SGDLS and CDR2 is YYNGEE. The CDR3 loop reads CASSVAYGLADYEQYF. CDR3 nucleotides: TGTGCCAGCAGCGTAGCCTATGGACTAGCAGACTACGAGCAGTACTTC.

This chain joins TRBV5-6 and TRBJ1-1, with D tentatively TRBD1 (6 bases). V was clipped by 2 bases and J by 11 bases, with 22 bases between them. Germline CDR1 SGHDT, CDR2 YYEEEE. This CDR3 contains 15 residues. The CDR3 sequence: CASSFNRAGGWMAFF. The CDR3 DNA sequence: TGTGCCAGCAGCTTCAACAGGGCCGGGGGATGGATGGCTTTCTTT.